The T cell receptor beta chain described here comes from a study of shared clonotypes between healthy human individuals. General study findings and limits: Only a few donors were included, so the genetic and exposure-history diversity represented was limited.

Bulk PBMC genomic DNA spanned ten immunoSEQ deep plates. Using immunoSEQ multiplex PCR, the repertoire was profiled, and TCRdb retains in-frame clones only, with some absent. The table includes about 480,000 clones, over 75% detected once. The CDR3 length is 13 residues. Per germline, CDR1 SEHNR and CDR2 FQNEAQ (reference sequence). With 3 bases removed from V and 5 bases from J, the gap between germline ends came to 8 bases. As to this clone: What it binds is unknown.

Unsorted material relied on tens of millions of PBMCs as the source of genomic DNA. J is TRBJ2-1 and V is TRBV7-9; no reliable D call. The sample taken for sequencing was PBMCs. The TCR originated in a woman between 40 and 55 years old in good health. Some clones in this sample may be carry-over from other donors' samples. CDR3 region: CASSLFADNEQFF. CDR3 DNA: TGTGCCAGCAGCTTGTTCGCCGACAATGAGCAGTTCTTC.